This is a list of T cell receptor beta chains from one sample in a study of cytomegalovirus exposure and HLA in healthy donors. The method was immunoSEQ multiplex PCR; TCRdb's version includes in-frame clones alone and lacks a portion of them. The repertoire consists of about 170,000 clones, with roughly 73% occurring once and the leading ten covering 2.5% to 3.5%. Sequenced material: PBMCs. All receptors come from a female donor in good health and CMV-seronegative. Each CDR3 is given with its conserved first and last residue. Fields, in order: J gene, clone size, V gene, D gene, CDR3 protein, CDR3 DNA. D genes are given only for firm matches. For some rows the clone size is stated as once, few or many, or as a class when expanded; others skip it.

j_call: TRBJ2-7
clone_size: -
v_call: TRBV29-1
d_call: TRBD1
cdr3_aa: CSVEDSGQTYEQYF
cdr3_nt: TGCAGCGTTGAAGATTCGGGACAGACTTACGAGCAGTACTTC

j_call: TRBJ2-3
clone_size: -
v_call: TRBV2
d_call: TRBD2
cdr3_aa: CASSGGAGVGTDTQYF
cdr3_nt: TGTGCCAGCAGTGGGGGAGCGGGAGTAGGGACAGATACGCAGTATTTT

j_call: TRBJ1-3
clone_size: -
v_call: TRBV19
d_call: -
cdr3_aa: CASSIAAAGASSGNTIYF
cdr3_nt: TGTGCCAGTAGTATAGCCGCGGCAGGGGCCTCCTCTGGAAACACCATATATTTT

j_call: TRBJ1-2
clone_size: few
v_call: TRBV5-4
d_call: -
cdr3_aa: CASSSHRDGYTF
cdr3_nt: TGTGCCAGCAGCTCCCACAGGGACGGCTACACCTTC

j_call: TRBJ2-5
clone_size: -
v_call: TRBV7-8
d_call: -
cdr3_aa: CASSPEGALEQETQYF
cdr3_nt: TGTGCCAGCAGCCCCGAGGGAGCGTTAGAACAAGAGACCCAGTACTTC

j_call: TRBJ2-7
clone_size: -
v_call: TRBV12-2
d_call: -
cdr3_aa: CASRKRDRGFEQYF
cdr3_nt: TGTGCAAGTCGCAAACGGGACAGGGGTTTCGAGCAGTACTTC

j_call: TRBJ2-1
clone_size: -
v_call: TRBV4-1
d_call: TRBD2
cdr3_aa: CASSQEGSGRVYNEQFF
cdr3_nt: TGCGCCAGCAGCCAAGAAGGGAGCGGGAGGGTCTACAATGAGCAGTTCTTC

j_call: TRBJ2-3
clone_size: -
v_call: TRBV5-1
d_call: TRBD2
cdr3_aa: CASSLYSAGVSTDTQYF
cdr3_nt: TGCGCCAGCAGCTTGTATTCGGCGGGAGTAAGCACAGATACGCAGTATTTT

j_call: TRBJ2-1
clone_size: -
v_call: TRBV30
d_call: -
cdr3_aa: CAWSVRGYYNEQFF
cdr3_nt: TGTGCCTGGAGTGTACGGGGATACTACAATGAGCAGTTCTTC

j_call: TRBJ2-5
clone_size: -
v_call: TRBV4-3
d_call: -
cdr3_aa: CASSQASGASETQYF
cdr3_nt: TGCGCCAGCAGCCAAGCCTCAGGGGCATCGGAGACCCAGTACTTC

j_call: TRBJ2-2
clone_size: -
v_call: TRBV5-1
d_call: -
cdr3_aa: CASDNLRGELFF
cdr3_nt: TGCGCCAGCGACAATCTCCGCGGGGAGCTGTTTTTT

j_call: TRBJ2-7
clone_size: few
v_call: TRBV28
d_call: -
cdr3_aa: CASKVGDNYEQYF
cdr3_nt: TGTGCCAGCAAGGTGGGGGACAACTACGAGCAGTACTTC

j_call: TRBJ2-3
clone_size: few
v_call: TRBV5-4
d_call: TRBD2
cdr3_aa: CASSAGLAGLDTQYF
cdr3_nt: TGTGCCAGCAGTGCTGGGCTAGCGGGTTTGGATACGCAGTATTTT

j_call: TRBJ2-5
clone_size: -
v_call: TRBV11-2
d_call: -
cdr3_aa: CASSPSTSQMGETQYF
cdr3_nt: TGTGCCAGCAGCCCTAGTACTAGTCAAATGGGAGAGACCCAGTACTTC

j_call: TRBJ1-1
clone_size: -
v_call: TRBV9
d_call: -
cdr3_aa: CASSTRERSTEAFF
cdr3_nt: TGTGCCAGCAGCACCCGTGAGAGATCCACTGAAGCTTTCTTT

j_call: TRBJ2-1
clone_size: few
v_call: TRBV9
d_call: TRBD2
cdr3_aa: CASSADASGGTGNEQFF
cdr3_nt: TGTGCCAGCAGCGCAGACGCTAGCGGGGGGACGGGCAATGAGCAGTTCTTC

j_call: TRBJ1-1
clone_size: -
v_call: TRBV28
d_call: -
cdr3_aa: CASSLQAGLYTEAFF
cdr3_nt: TGTGCCAGCAGTTTACAGGCAGGCCTTTACACTGAAGCTTTCTTT

j_call: TRBJ1-1
clone_size: -
v_call: TRBV7-8
d_call: TRBD1
cdr3_aa: CASSLASRGRGIREAFF
cdr3_nt: TGTGCCAGCAGCTTAGCTTCCAGGGGGCGGGGGATTCGTGAAGCTTTCTTT

j_call: TRBJ2-2
clone_size: few
v_call: TRBV9
d_call: TRBD2
cdr3_aa: CASSVDQRGWPTGELFF
cdr3_nt: TGTGCCAGCAGCGTAGACCAGCGGGGGTGGCCCACCGGGGAGCTGTTTTTT

j_call: TRBJ2-2
clone_size: -
v_call: TRBV7-8
d_call: -
cdr3_aa: CASSLVSLSRGELFF
cdr3_nt: TGTGCCAGCAGCTTAGTATCTCTATCACGCGGGGAGCTGTTTTTT

j_call: TRBJ1-6
clone_size: few
v_call: TRBV13
d_call: TRBD1
cdr3_aa: CASTAGTANSPLHF
cdr3_nt: TGTGCCAGCACAGCCGGGACAGCAAATTCACCCCTCCACTTT

j_call: TRBJ1-1
clone_size: -
v_call: TRBV25-1
d_call: -
cdr3_aa: CASSEFYLSGEANTEAFF
cdr3_nt: TGTGCCAGCAGTGAATTCTACTTAAGCGGGGAGGCGAACACTGAAGCTTTCTTT

j_call: TRBJ2-3
clone_size: -
v_call: TRBV10-2
d_call: -
cdr3_aa: CASFPRESDTQYF
cdr3_nt: TGCGCCAGCTTCCCACGGGAGTCAGATACGCAGTATTTT

j_call: TRBJ2-1
clone_size: -
v_call: TRBV2
d_call: TRBD2
cdr3_aa: CASTTAGGYNEQFF
cdr3_nt: TGTGCCAGCACCACGGCGGGAGGGTACAATGAGCAGTTCTTC

j_call: TRBJ1-2
clone_size: -
v_call: TRBV6-9
d_call: -
cdr3_aa: CAKTGNNYGYTF
cdr3_nt: TGTGCCAAAACAGGGAATAACTATGGCTACACCTTC

j_call: TRBJ1-6
clone_size: -
v_call: TRBV7-3
d_call: -
cdr3_aa: CASSSSGANNSPLHF
cdr3_nt: TGTGCCAGCAGCTCCTCAGGGGCCAATAATTCACCCCTCCACTTT

j_call: TRBJ2-6
clone_size: -
v_call: TRBV28
d_call: -
cdr3_aa: CASSSGASGANVLTF
cdr3_nt: TGTGCCAGCAGTTCAGGGGCGAGCGGGGCCAACGTCCTGACTTTC

j_call: TRBJ2-3
clone_size: -
v_call: TRBV13
d_call: -
cdr3_aa: CASSLATGHLNTDTQYF
cdr3_nt: TGTGCCAGCAGCTTAGCCACGGGACACCTAAACACAGATACGCAGTATTTT

j_call: TRBJ1-5
clone_size: -
v_call: TRBV19
d_call: -
cdr3_aa: CASSIDRTAPGPQHF
cdr3_nt: TGTGCCAGTAGTATAGACCGGACAGCCCCAGGGCCCCAGCATTTT

j_call: TRBJ2-1
clone_size: -
v_call: TRBV11-3
d_call: TRBD1
cdr3_aa: CASSLEGGTYNEQFF
cdr3_nt: TGTGCCAGCAGCTTAGAAGGGGGCACCTACAATGAGCAGTTCTTC

j_call: TRBJ1-5
clone_size: -
v_call: TRBV19
d_call: -
cdr3_aa: CASSIRAAGMDQPQHF
cdr3_nt: TGTGCCAGTAGCATCAGGGCGGCAGGAATGGATCAGCCCCAGCATTTT

j_call: TRBJ2-7
clone_size: -
v_call: TRBV6-6
d_call: -
cdr3_aa: CASSPDSLEEQYF
cdr3_nt: TGTGCCAGCAGTCCGGACAGCCTTGAGGAGCAGTACTTC

j_call: TRBJ2-2
clone_size: -
v_call: TRBV30
d_call: -
cdr3_aa: CAWGLDGLNTGELFF
cdr3_nt: TGTGCCTGGGGATTGGACGGACTGAACACCGGGGAGCTGTTTTTT

j_call: TRBJ2-3
clone_size: few
v_call: TRBV5-1
d_call: TRBD2
cdr3_aa: CASSSLAGGSTDTQYF
cdr3_nt: TGCGCCAGCAGCAGCCTAGCGGGAGGGAGCACAGATACGCAGTATTTT

j_call: TRBJ1-6
clone_size: -
v_call: TRBV28
d_call: TRBD1
cdr3_aa: CASTVRGGGSSPLHF
cdr3_nt: TGTGCCAGCACCGTGAGAGGGGGCGGAAGTTCACCCCTCCACTTT

j_call: TRBJ1-5
clone_size: -
v_call: TRBV28
d_call: -
cdr3_aa: CASSLFQGYQPQHF
cdr3_nt: TGTGCCAGCAGTTTATTCCAGGGGTATCAGCCCCAGCATTTT

j_call: TRBJ2-1
clone_size: -
v_call: TRBV25-1
d_call: -
cdr3_aa: CASSDLGAGYSEQFF
cdr3_nt: TGTGCCAGCAGTGACTTGGGGGCAGGATACAGTGAGCAGTTCTTC

j_call: TRBJ2-6
clone_size: -
v_call: TRBV28
d_call: -
cdr3_aa: CASSLPTPVGSSGANVLTF
cdr3_nt: TGTGCCAGCAGTTTACCAACCCCCGTGGGCAGCTCTGGGGCCAACGTCCTGACTTTC

j_call: TRBJ2-5
clone_size: once
v_call: TRBV9
d_call: -
cdr3_aa: CASSVGTLRWATQYF
cdr3_nt: TGTGCCAGCAGCGTAGGGACTCTGAGATGGGCGACCCAGTACTTC

j_call: TRBJ2-1
clone_size: -
v_call: TRBV7-6
d_call: -
cdr3_aa: CASSLALALSYNEQFF
cdr3_nt: TGTGCCAGCAGCTTAGCCTTAGCGCTCTCCTACAATGAGCAGTTCTTC

j_call: TRBJ1-4
clone_size: few
v_call: TRBV18
d_call: TRBD1
cdr3_aa: CASSQSAGGTNEKLFF
cdr3_nt: TGTGCCAGCTCACAGTCGGCAGGGGGAACTAATGAAAAACTGTTTTTT

j_call: TRBJ2-1
clone_size: once
v_call: TRBV5-1
d_call: -
cdr3_aa: CASSLYHLISYNEQFF
cdr3_nt: TGCGCCAGCAGCCTTTACCATCTAATTTCCTACAATGAGCAGTTCTTC

j_call: TRBJ1-1
clone_size: -
v_call: TRBV6-5
d_call: -
cdr3_aa: CASPPTGGGTEAFF
cdr3_nt: TGTGCCAGCCCCCCAACGGGAGGGGGCACTGAAGCTTTCTTT

j_call: TRBJ2-5
clone_size: few
v_call: TRBV6-5
d_call: -
cdr3_aa: CASSYSTTGVQETQYF
cdr3_nt: TGTGCCAGCAGTTACTCGACAACCGGGGTCCAAGAGACCCAGTACTTC

j_call: TRBJ2-7
clone_size: -
v_call: TRBV6-5
d_call: -
cdr3_aa: CASSYGQATYEQYF
cdr3_nt: TGTGCCAGCAGTTATGGGCAGGCCACCTACGAGCAGTACTTC

j_call: TRBJ2-5
clone_size: -
v_call: TRBV5-4
d_call: -
cdr3_aa: CASSAGGFQETQYF
cdr3_nt: TGTGCCAGCAGCGCAGGGGGGTTCCAAGAGACCCAGTACTTC

j_call: TRBJ2-7
clone_size: -
v_call: TRBV29-1
d_call: -
cdr3_aa: CSTTWGGEQYF
cdr3_nt: TGCAGCACTACCTGGGGAGGCGAGCAGTACTTC

j_call: TRBJ2-3
clone_size: -
v_call: TRBV7-3
d_call: -
cdr3_aa: CASSLSRGITDTQYF
cdr3_nt: TGTGCCAGCAGCTTAAGTCGGGGGATCACAGATACGCAGTATTTT

j_call: TRBJ2-3
clone_size: -
v_call: TRBV6-1
d_call: TRBD1
cdr3_aa: CASSVGTGVTDTQYF
cdr3_nt: TGTGCCAGCAGCGTGGGGACAGGGGTCACAGATACGCAGTATTTT

j_call: TRBJ1-5
clone_size: -
v_call: TRBV30
d_call: -
cdr3_aa: CAWRTGMYSNQPQHF
cdr3_nt: TGTGCCTGGAGGACCGGGATGTATAGCAATCAGCCCCAGCATTTT

j_call: TRBJ2-7
clone_size: -
v_call: TRBV11-2
d_call: TRBD2
cdr3_aa: CASSRSGLGLYEQYF
cdr3_nt: TGTGCCAGCAGCCGCTCTGGACTAGGCCTTTACGAGCAGTACTTC

j_call: TRBJ2-1
clone_size: -
v_call: TRBV7-3
d_call: TRBD2
cdr3_aa: CASSKRGLAGADNEQFF
cdr3_nt: TGTGCCAGCAGCAAAAGGGGTCTAGCGGGGGCTGACAATGAGCAGTTCTTC

j_call: TRBJ2-7
clone_size: -
v_call: TRBV4-1
d_call: TRBD1
cdr3_aa: CASSPQDRASYEQYF
cdr3_nt: TGCGCCAGCAGCCCACAGGACAGGGCCTCCTACGAGCAGTACTTC

j_call: TRBJ2-1
clone_size: -
v_call: TRBV7-2
d_call: TRBD2
cdr3_aa: CASSSRTSGRANNEQFF
cdr3_nt: TGTGCCAGCAGCTCTAGGACTAGCGGGAGGGCCAACAATGAGCAGTTCTTC

j_call: TRBJ2-1
clone_size: -
v_call: TRBV15
d_call: TRBD2
cdr3_aa: CATQAGGTYNEQFF
cdr3_nt: TGTGCCACACAAGCGGGAGGGACCTACAATGAGCAGTTCTTC

j_call: TRBJ2-4
clone_size: once
v_call: TRBV28
d_call: -
cdr3_aa: CASGPQNIQYF
cdr3_nt: TGTGCCAGCGGGCCCCAAAACATTCAGTACTTC

j_call: TRBJ2-1
clone_size: -
v_call: TRBV30
d_call: TRBD2
cdr3_aa: CAWRLGLAGVEQFF
cdr3_nt: TGTGCCTGGAGGCTTGGACTAGCGGGAGTTGAGCAGTTCTTC

j_call: TRBJ1-4
clone_size: few
v_call: TRBV6-5
d_call: TRBD1
cdr3_aa: CASSYEGAVTNEKLFF
cdr3_nt: TGTGCCAGCAGTTACGAGGGGGCCGTAACTAATGAAAAACTGTTTTTT

j_call: TRBJ1-6
clone_size: -
v_call: TRBV5-6
d_call: -
cdr3_aa: CASSPAQGSPLHF
cdr3_nt: TGTGCCAGCAGCCCCGCCCAGGGCTCACCCCTCCACTTT